The text below deals with one T cell receptor (beta chain). Its antigen is still unknown. A much larger clone lies a single base off, so this may be a read error. cDNA specific to TCR beta was made from 500 ng of total RNA, with a constant-region primer employed for priming. Three rounds of nested multiplex PCR with slightly modified ARM-PCR produced TCR beta libraries. For 10 cycles apiece, the opening two PCR rounds ran with TRBV1-TRBV30 forward primers and a C-beta reverse primer. TCRdb itself ran the multiplex PCR reads through MiXCR, one entry per CDR3 protein. Altogether approximately 300,000 distinct CDR3 sequences are present, roughly 60% being singletons, with the ten largest covering 9%. The sample belongs to a study of tumor-infiltrating lymphocytes in primary liver carcinoma. RNA isolated from unsorted whole blood supplied the blood RNA, with germline DNA also extracted. The collection of about 4 milliliters of peripheral blood preceded surgery.

The CDR3 consists of 15 residues. The V gene's germline CDR1 is MDHEN and CDR2 SYDVKM. General study findings and limits: Blood trailed tumors significantly in top-250-clone fraction (p = 0.039). In tumor-adjacent and tumor-blood pairs, overlap was lower than in tumor region pairs.

This clonotype originated in a man aged 40-50 years with primary liver carcinoma and hepatitis B virus infection. The sequencing input was peripheral blood. The chain combines TRBV28 with TRBJ1-5; D uncertain. The end of the DNA is better explained by TRBJ2-3, so the J call may be wrong. The CDR3 DNA is TGTGCCAGCAGTTTCGAGGATACCTTCAATCAGCCCCAGTATTTT. Translated, it gives CASSFEDTFNQPQYF.